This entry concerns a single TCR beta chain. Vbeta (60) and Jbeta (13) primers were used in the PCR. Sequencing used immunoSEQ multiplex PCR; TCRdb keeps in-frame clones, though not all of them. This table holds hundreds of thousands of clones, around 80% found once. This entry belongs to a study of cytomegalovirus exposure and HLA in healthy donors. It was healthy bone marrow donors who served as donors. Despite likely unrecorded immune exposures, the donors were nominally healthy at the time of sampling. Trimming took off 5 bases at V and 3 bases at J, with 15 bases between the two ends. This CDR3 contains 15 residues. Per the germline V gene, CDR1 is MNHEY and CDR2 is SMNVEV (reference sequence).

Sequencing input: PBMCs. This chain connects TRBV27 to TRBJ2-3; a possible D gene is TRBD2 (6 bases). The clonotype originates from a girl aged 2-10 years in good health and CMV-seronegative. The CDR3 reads CASSPGVQRTDTQYF. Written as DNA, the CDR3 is TGTGCCAGCAGTCCGGGGGTCCAACGTACAGATACGCAGTATTTT.